This section outlines one TCR beta chain sequence together with its context. The junction shows a germline mismatch at one end, possibly a read error. Germline lookup yields CDR1 KGHSH and CDR2 LQKENI. There are 11 residues in the CDR3. The sample originates from a study of blood T cell repertoires in COVID-19. Assay: immunoSEQ multiplex PCR; the TCRdb copy retains only in-frame clones and omits some. This sample has some 40,000 clones, with 85% to 95% found just once. Sequencing was carried out using peripheral blood. This clonotype was sampled from a man aged 50 or older with COVID-19, enrolled during active disease. J is TRBJ2-1 and V is TRBV18, with unresolved D. The CDR3 loop reads CASSPYDEQFF. The CDR3 DNA follows: TGTGCCAGCTCACCCTACGATGAGCAGTTCTTC.